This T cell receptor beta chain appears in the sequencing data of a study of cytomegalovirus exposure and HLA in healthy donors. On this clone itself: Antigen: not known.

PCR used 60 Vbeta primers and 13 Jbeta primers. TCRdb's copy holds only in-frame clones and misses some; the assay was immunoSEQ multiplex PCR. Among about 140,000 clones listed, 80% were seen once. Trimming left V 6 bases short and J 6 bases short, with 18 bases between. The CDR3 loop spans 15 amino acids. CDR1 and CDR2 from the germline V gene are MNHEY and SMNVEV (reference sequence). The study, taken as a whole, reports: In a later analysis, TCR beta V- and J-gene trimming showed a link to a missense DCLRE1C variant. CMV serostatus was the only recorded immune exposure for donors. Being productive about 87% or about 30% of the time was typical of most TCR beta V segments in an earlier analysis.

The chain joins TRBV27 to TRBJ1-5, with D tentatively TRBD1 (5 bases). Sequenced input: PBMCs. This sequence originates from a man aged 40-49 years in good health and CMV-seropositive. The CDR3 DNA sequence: TGTGCCAGCAGAGGCTCAGGGAAGTATAGTCAGCCCCAGCATTTT. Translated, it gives CASRGSGKYSQPQHF.